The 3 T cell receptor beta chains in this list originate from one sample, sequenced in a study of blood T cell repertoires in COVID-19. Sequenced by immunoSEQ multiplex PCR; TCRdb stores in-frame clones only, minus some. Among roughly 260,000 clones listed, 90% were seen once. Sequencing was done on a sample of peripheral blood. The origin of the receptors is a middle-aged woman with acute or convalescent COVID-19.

The CDR3 here is CASPVPSSGANVLTF. The CDR3 DNA reads as TGCGCCAGTCCGGTGCCTAGTTCTGGGGCCAACGTCCTGACTTTC. This chain links TRBV10-1 with TRBJ2-6; D remains ambiguous. This CDR3 comprises 15 residues. V lost 9 bases, J lost 1 base, and 13 bases lay in between. CDR1 and CDR2 from the germline V gene are WNHNN and SYGVQD (reference sequence).

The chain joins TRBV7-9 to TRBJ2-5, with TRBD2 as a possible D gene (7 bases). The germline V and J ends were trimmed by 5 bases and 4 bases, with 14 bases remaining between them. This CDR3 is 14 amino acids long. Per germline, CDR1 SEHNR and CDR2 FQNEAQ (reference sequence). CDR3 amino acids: CASSPGGRAETQYF. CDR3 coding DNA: TGTGCCAGCAGCCCGGGGGGCAGGGCAGAGACCCAGTACTTC.

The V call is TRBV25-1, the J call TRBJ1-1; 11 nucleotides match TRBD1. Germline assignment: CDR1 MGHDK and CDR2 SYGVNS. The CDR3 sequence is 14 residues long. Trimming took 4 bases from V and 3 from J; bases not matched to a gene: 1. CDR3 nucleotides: TGTGCCAGCAGTGGGGACAGGGGGGACACTGAAGCTTTCTTT. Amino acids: CASSGDRGDTEAFF.